These T cell receptor beta chains were read from a single sample in a study of TIL therapy for anti-PD-1-resistant metastatic lung cancer. Some clones are missing from TCRdb's copy, which holds only in-frame ones; the method was immunoSEQ multiplex PCR. This table has some 50,000 clones, around 80% appearing once. Sequenced material: blood, taken at baseline. These receptors all come from a man in his sixties or seventies with non-small cell lung cancer. CDR3s include the opening cysteine and the closing phenylalanine or tryptophan. Fields, in order: D gene, J gene, clone size, V gene, CDR3 DNA, CDR3 protein. D genes are given only for firm matches. Clone size is stated in some rows and not others, as once, few, many or a class when expanded.

>TRBD1|TRBJ2-3|-|TRBV7-8
TGTGCCAGCAGCTTACAAACAGGGGGCAAGGATACGCAGTATTTT
CASSLQTGGKDTQYF
>-|TRBJ2-1|-|TRBV27
TGTGCCAGCAGCCCAATTGGGTCTGAATACAATGAGCAGTTCTTC
CASSPIGSEYNEQFF
>TRBD1|TRBJ2-7|-|TRBV7-9
TGTGCCCGCGTCCGGGACAGGTTACCCTACGAGCAGTACTTC
CARVRDRLPYEQYF
>-|TRBJ2-7|medium-sized|TRBV4-2
TGTGCCAGCAGCCTTAACAGGGACGAGCAGTACTTC
CASSLNRDEQYF
>-|TRBJ2-5|-|TRBV9
TGTGCCAGCAGCGTAACTGACATTCAAGAGACCCAGTACTTC
CASSVTDIQETQYF
>-|TRBJ2-1|-|TRBV18
TGTGCCAGCTCACCAACGCCTGGGAGAGGCTCCTACAATGAGCAGTTCTTC
CASSPTPGRGSYNEQFF
>TRBD1|TRBJ1-6|-|TRBV6-6
TGTGCCAGCAGTCCCGGGACAGCTTCACCCCTCCACTTT
CASSPGTASPLHF
>-|TRBJ2-7|-|TRBV11-2
TGTGCCAGCAGTCCTGGGACAACCCGCTACGAGCAGTACTTC
CASSPGTTRYEQYF
>-|TRBJ2-2|-|TRBV7-2
TGTGCCAGCAGCTTAGTCGGGGGGCGCCCGTCCGGGGAGCTGTTTTTT
CASSLVGGRPSGELFF
>TRBD2|TRBJ2-7|-|TRBV11-2
TGTGCCAGCAGCTTAGATTCGGGACTAGCGGGGGCCTACGAGCAGTACTTC
CASSLDSGLAGAYEQYF
>TRBD1|TRBJ2-2|-|TRBV19
TGTGCCACTTTCAGGGGGCAAGGAACCGGGGAGCTGTTTTTT
CATFRGQGTGELFF
>-|TRBJ1-5|-|TRBV27
TGTGCCAGCAGCCCATATGTGGGGGCGGGGCGAAAGCCCCAGCATTTT
CASSPYVGAGRKPQHF
>TRBD2|TRBJ2-3|-|TRBV7-9
TGTGCCAGCAGCACGACCTTTGGACTAGCGGTCACAGATACGCAGTATTTT
CASSTTFGLAVTDTQYF
>-|TRBJ2-2|few|TRBV30
TGTGCCTGGAGTGTTTCGGGCAGTGAGGCCGGGGAGCTGTTTTTT
CAWSVSGSEAGELFF
>-|TRBJ2-3|-|TRBV5-1
TGCGCCAGCAGCTTGGATTCTGTAGATACGCAGTATTTT
CASSLDSVDTQYF
>-|TRBJ1-1|-|TRBV9
TGTGCCAGCAGCGTGGGGGCCCGAATGAACACTGAAGCTTTCTTT
CASSVGARMNTEAFF
>TRBD1|TRBJ1-2|-|TRBV27
TGTGCCAGCATGTCGGCCGGGACAGGGGGCTCTGGCTACACCTTC
CASMSAGTGGSGYTF
>TRBD2|TRBJ2-3|-|TRBV11-3
TGTGCCAGCAGCTTAGGGGGGGGGACAGATACGCAGTATTTT
CASSLGGGTDTQYF
>TRBD1|TRBJ1-4|-|TRBV29-1
TGCAGCGTTGACCAAGCAGGGACAGGGGATGAAAAACTGTTTTTT
CSVDQAGTGDEKLFF
>-|TRBJ2-7|-|TRBV6-6
TGTGCCAGCAGTCGCCTCTTGGACTACGAGCAGTACTTC
CASSRLLDYEQYF